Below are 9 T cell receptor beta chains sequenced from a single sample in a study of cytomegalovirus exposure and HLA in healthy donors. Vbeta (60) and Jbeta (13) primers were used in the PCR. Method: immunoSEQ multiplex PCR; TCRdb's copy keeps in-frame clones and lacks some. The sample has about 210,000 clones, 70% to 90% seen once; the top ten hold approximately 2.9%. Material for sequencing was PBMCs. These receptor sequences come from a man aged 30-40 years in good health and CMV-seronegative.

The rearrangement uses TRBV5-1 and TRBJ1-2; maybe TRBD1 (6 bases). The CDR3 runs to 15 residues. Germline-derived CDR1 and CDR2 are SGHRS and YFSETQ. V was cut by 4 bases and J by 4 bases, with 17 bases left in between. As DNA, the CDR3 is TGCGCCAGCAGCGCCACTGCTGGACAGACCTATGGCTACACCTTC. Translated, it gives CASSATAGQTYGYTF.

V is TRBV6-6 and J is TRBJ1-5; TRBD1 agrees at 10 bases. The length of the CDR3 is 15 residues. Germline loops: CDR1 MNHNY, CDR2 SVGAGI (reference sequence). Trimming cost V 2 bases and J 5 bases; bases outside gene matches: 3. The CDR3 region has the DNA TGTGCCAGCAGTTACAGAGGGACAGGGGATCAGCCCCAGCATTTT. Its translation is CASSYRGTGDQPQHF.

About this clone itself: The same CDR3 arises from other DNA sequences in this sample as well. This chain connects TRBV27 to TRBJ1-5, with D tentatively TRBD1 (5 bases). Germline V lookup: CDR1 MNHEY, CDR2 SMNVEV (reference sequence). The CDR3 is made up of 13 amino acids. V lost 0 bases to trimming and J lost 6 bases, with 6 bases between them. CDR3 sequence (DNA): TGTGCCAGCAGTTTATCGGGGGGTCAGCCCCAGCATTTT. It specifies CASSLSGGQPQHF.

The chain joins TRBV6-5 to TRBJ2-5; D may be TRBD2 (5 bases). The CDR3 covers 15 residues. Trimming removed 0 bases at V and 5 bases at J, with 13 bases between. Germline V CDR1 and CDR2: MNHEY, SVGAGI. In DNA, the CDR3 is TGTGCCAGCAGTTACTCTTTGTCGGGGAAGGAGACCCAGTACTTC. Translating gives CASSYSLSGKETQYF.

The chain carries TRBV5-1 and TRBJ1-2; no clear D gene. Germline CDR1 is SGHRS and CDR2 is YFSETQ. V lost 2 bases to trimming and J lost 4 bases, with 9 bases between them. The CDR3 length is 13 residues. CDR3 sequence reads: CASSFEGRYGYTF. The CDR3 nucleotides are TGCGCCAGCAGCTTTGAGGGTCGCTATGGCTACACCTTC.

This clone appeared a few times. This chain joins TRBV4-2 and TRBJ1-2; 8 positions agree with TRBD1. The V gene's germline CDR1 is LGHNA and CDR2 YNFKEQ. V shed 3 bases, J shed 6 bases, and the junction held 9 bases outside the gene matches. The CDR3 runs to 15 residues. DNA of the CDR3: TGTGCCAGCAGCCAGATGGACAGGGAGAAGAATGGCTACACCTTC. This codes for CASSQMDREKNGYTF.

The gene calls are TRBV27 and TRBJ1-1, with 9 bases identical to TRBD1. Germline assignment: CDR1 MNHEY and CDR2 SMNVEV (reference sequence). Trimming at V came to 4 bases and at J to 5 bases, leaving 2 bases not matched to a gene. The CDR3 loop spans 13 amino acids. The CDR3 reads CASSSTGGTEAFF. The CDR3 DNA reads TGTGCCAGCAGTTCGACAGGGGGTACTGAAGCTTTCTTT.

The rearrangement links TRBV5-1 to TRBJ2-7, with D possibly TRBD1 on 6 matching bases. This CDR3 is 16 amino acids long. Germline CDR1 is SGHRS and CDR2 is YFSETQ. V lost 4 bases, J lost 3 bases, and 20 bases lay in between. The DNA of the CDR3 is TGCGCCAGCAGCGGACCTCGGGCAGGGGTCATCTACGAGCAGTACTTC. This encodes CASSGPRAGVIYEQYF.

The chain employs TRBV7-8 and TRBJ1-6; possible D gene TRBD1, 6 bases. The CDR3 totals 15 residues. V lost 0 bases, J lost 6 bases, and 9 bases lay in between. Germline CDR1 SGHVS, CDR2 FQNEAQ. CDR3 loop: CASSLARGSNSPLHF. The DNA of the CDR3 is TGTGCCAGCAGCTTAGCCAGGGGAAGTAATTCACCCCTCCACTTT.